These 5 T cell receptor beta chains share one sample of origin, sequenced in a study of vaccination and CD4 T cells after COVID-19. No antigen has been identified for these receptors. The treatment is: approximately nine-day PBMC culture with coronavirus spike peptide pools or control peptides (ViraFEST assay). Sequencing of DNA taken from cultured CD4+ T cells relied on the Oncomine TCR Beta short-read assay. Each CDR3 protein gets one entry after TCRdb re-called the PCR reads with MiXCR. The sample yields fewer than 15,000 distinct CDR3 sequences, 40% to 65% seen once. Sequencing was performed on CD4+ T cells from blood, cultured in vitro. The source is a human donor who had recovered from COVID-19.

With regard to this clonotype: Sequence at one end of the junction differs from germline and may be a read error. V is TRBV5-3 and J is TRBJ2-5; the D gene could be TRBD1 or TRBD2 (6 bases each). TRBV5-3 is an ORF, and what it does is uncertain. The CDR3 has 15 residues. The DNA of the CDR3 is TGTGCCAGCAGCTTACTAGAGGGGGGACAAGAGACCCAGTACTTC. It encodes CASSLLEGGQETQYF.

This clonotype appeared a few times. This chain links TRBV20-1 with TRBJ1-5; 10 bases match TRBD1. This CDR3 is 13 amino acids long. Looked up from germline, CDR1 is DFQATT and CDR2 is SNEGSKA (reference sequence). Trimming cost V 6 bases and J 5 bases; bases outside gene matches: 4. The CDR3 here is CSARDRGDQPQHF. The CDR3, as DNA: TGCAGTGCCAGGGACAGGGGAGATCAGCCCCAGCATTTT.

Written as DNA, the CDR3 is TGTGCCAGCAGTAAGAACACCGGGGAGCTGTTTTTT. Translation: CASSKNTGELFF. The chain joins TRBV12-3 or TRBV12-4 to TRBJ2-2; D unresolved. Trimming shortened V by 5 bases and J by 1 base, and 2 bases separated the two germline ends. The CDR3 spans 12 residues.

The J gene is TRBJ2-2, the V gene TRBV7-9, with D unclear. The germline V and J ends were trimmed by 3 bases and 0 bases, with 8 bases remaining between them. The CDR3 consists of 15 residues. Per germline, CDR1 SEHNR and CDR2 FQNEAQ (reference sequence). CDR3 sequence (DNA): TGTGCCAGCAGCTTCTCCCGTGCGAACACCGGGGAGCTGTTTTTT. Protein sequence: CASSFSRANTGELFF.

This clonotype came up once. The V call is TRBV6-4, the J call TRBJ1-4; D unclear. CDR1 and CDR2 (germline): MRHNA, SNTAGT. The CDR3 length is 13 residues. Trimming cost V 5 bases and J 4 bases, with 8 bases left between them. The CDR3: CASSREVNEKLFF. For the CDR3, the DNA is TGTGCCAGCAGTAGAGAGGTTAATGAAAAACTGTTTTTT.